Listed below are T cell receptor beta chains from one sample, sequenced in a study of response to subunit inactivated influenza vaccine. A single record per CDR3 protein comes from TCRdb applying MiXCR to the RT-PCR reads. The sample has hundreds of thousands of distinct CDR3 sequences, about 14% seen once; the top ten hold around 6.5%. Specimen: PBMCs from blood, collected 14 to 15 days before vaccination. These receptors were taken from a man aged 50-59 years who received an inactivated influenza vaccine. The conserved cysteine and the conserved F or W are not part of the CDR3 here. Each record gives: V gene, D gene, J gene, CDR3 protein. The D gene is left open where the match is weak.

v_gene: TRBV20-1
d_gene: TRBD1
j_gene: TRBJ2-1
CDR3aa: SAAPGTGNYNEQF

v_gene: TRBV20-1
d_gene: TRBD2
j_gene: TRBJ2-7
CDR3aa: SASHPGGDEQY

v_gene: TRBV7-2
d_gene: -
j_gene: TRBJ2-3
CDR3aa: ASSLFGASTDTQY

v_gene: TRBV20-1
d_gene: TRBD2
j_gene: TRBJ2-5
CDR3aa: SGAGGGETQY

v_gene: TRBV12-3/TRBV12-4
d_gene: TRBD2
j_gene: TRBJ2-1
CDR3aa: ASRASGLGSYNEQF

v_gene: TRBV2
d_gene: TRBD2
j_gene: TRBJ2-1
CDR3aa: ASSEGSSGYNEQF

v_gene: TRBV5-1
d_gene: TRBD1
j_gene: TRBJ1-4
CDR3aa: ASSPRTGDVTTNEKLF

v_gene: TRBV12-5
d_gene: -
j_gene: TRBJ2-3
CDR3aa: ASANRAADTQY

v_gene: TRBV10-3
d_gene: -
j_gene: TRBJ1-5
CDR3aa: AISEGENQPQH

v_gene: TRBV6-5
d_gene: -
j_gene: TRBJ2-5
CDR3aa: ASSYAKWTETQY

v_gene: TRBV25-1
d_gene: -
j_gene: TRBJ2-7
CDR3aa: ASRGGGDYEQY

v_gene: TRBV5-1
d_gene: TRBD2
j_gene: TRBJ2-5
CDR3aa: ASSYRLAGGPVKETQY

v_gene: TRBV6-2/TRBV6-3
d_gene: -
j_gene: TRBJ2-1
CDR3aa: ASSYVGGGFNEQF

v_gene: TRBV29-1
d_gene: -
j_gene: TRBJ2-7
CDR3aa: SARRLDGEQY

v_gene: TRBV20-1
d_gene: -
j_gene: TRBJ2-7
CDR3aa: SARAQTGLLYEQY

v_gene: TRBV11-2
d_gene: TRBD1
j_gene: TRBJ2-7
CDR3aa: ASSLVFGQGSYEQY

v_gene: TRBV20-1
d_gene: -
j_gene: TRBJ2-5
CDR3aa: SAKEGETQY

v_gene: TRBV20-1
d_gene: -
j_gene: TRBJ2-6
CDR3aa: SASNPGGPHGANVLT

v_gene: TRBV20-1
d_gene: -
j_gene: TRBJ2-1
CDR3aa: SASRGRVAREAGEQF

v_gene: TRBV5-1
d_gene: -
j_gene: TRBJ2-3
CDR3aa: ASSFWGDTDTQY

v_gene: TRBV5-1
d_gene: -
j_gene: TRBJ1-2
CDR3aa: ASTPMSTRDHGYT

v_gene: TRBV20-1
d_gene: -
j_gene: TRBJ1-1
CDR3aa: SASQGSGPEAF

v_gene: TRBV5-1
d_gene: TRBD1
j_gene: TRBJ2-1
CDR3aa: ASSFRQGNYNEQF

v_gene: TRBV20-1
d_gene: -
j_gene: TRBJ2-3
CDR3aa: SALWSRTSGFTDTQY

v_gene: TRBV10-3
d_gene: -
j_gene: TRBJ2-5
CDR3aa: AISEVTAYQETQY

v_gene: TRBV7-2
d_gene: -
j_gene: TRBJ2-2
CDR3aa: ASSLVMGNTGELF

v_gene: TRBV5-1
d_gene: -
j_gene: TRBJ2-1
CDR3aa: ASSLGVMGQF

v_gene: TRBV7-9
d_gene: TRBD2
j_gene: TRBJ2-1
CDR3aa: ASSYIKLAGPINEQF

v_gene: TRBV4-2
d_gene: TRBD2
j_gene: TRBJ2-1
CDR3aa: ASSKGASGGSSYNEQF

v_gene: TRBV12-3/TRBV12-4
d_gene: -
j_gene: TRBJ2-3
CDR3aa: ASGLRPEGTDTQY

v_gene: TRBV2
d_gene: TRBD2
j_gene: TRBJ2-7
CDR3aa: ASSAEREAYEQY

v_gene: TRBV20-1
d_gene: -
j_gene: TRBJ2-2
CDR3aa: SAGETGGELF

v_gene: TRBV28
d_gene: -
j_gene: TRBJ2-7
CDR3aa: ASSGEGYYEQY

v_gene: TRBV12-3/TRBV12-4
d_gene: -
j_gene: TRBJ1-1
CDR3aa: AIRPGQIITEAF

v_gene: TRBV28
d_gene: -
j_gene: TRBJ2-7
CDR3aa: ASRAGLYEQY

v_gene: TRBV4-1
d_gene: -
j_gene: TRBJ1-1
CDR3aa: ASSQEVLGEAF

v_gene: TRBV5-1
d_gene: -
j_gene: TRBJ2-1
CDR3aa: ASSSQNGGTAEQF

v_gene: TRBV28
d_gene: -
j_gene: TRBJ1-1
CDR3aa: ASSLGPNLEAF

v_gene: TRBV12-3/TRBV12-4
d_gene: TRBD1
j_gene: TRBJ2-5
CDR3aa: ASSSWTGQETQY

v_gene: TRBV2
d_gene: -
j_gene: TRBJ2-7
CDR3aa: ASNRGRDNSYEQY

v_gene: TRBV11-2
d_gene: TRBD1
j_gene: TRBJ1-2
CDR3aa: ASSLAGQPANYGYT

v_gene: TRBV7-9
d_gene: TRBD2
j_gene: TRBJ2-1
CDR3aa: ASSSRGLAGGGNEQF

v_gene: TRBV20-1
d_gene: TRBD2
j_gene: TRBJ2-7
CDR3aa: SARGASGENTYEQY

v_gene: TRBV4-2
d_gene: -
j_gene: TRBJ2-3
CDR3aa: ASSQDPRTDTQY

v_gene: TRBV10-3
d_gene: -
j_gene: TRBJ2-3
CDR3aa: AISDVGLGTDTQY

v_gene: TRBV12-3/TRBV12-4
d_gene: TRBD2
j_gene: TRBJ2-2
CDR3aa: ASSLTSGGGELF

v_gene: TRBV20-1
d_gene: TRBD2
j_gene: TRBJ2-1
CDR3aa: SARSRDYVNEQF

v_gene: TRBV20-1
d_gene: -
j_gene: TRBJ1-1
CDR3aa: SARGPANTEAF

v_gene: TRBV2
d_gene: -
j_gene: TRBJ2-6
CDR3aa: ASSERLRFSGANVLT

v_gene: TRBV20-1
d_gene: TRBD2
j_gene: TRBJ2-6
CDR3aa: CASFGLAVSGANVLT

v_gene: TRBV12-3/TRBV12-4
d_gene: -
j_gene: TRBJ1-1
CDR3aa: ASSFWKLMNTEAF

v_gene: TRBV4-1
d_gene: -
j_gene: TRBJ2-1
CDR3aa: ASSHKGRGAYNEQF

v_gene: TRBV6-2/TRBV6-3
d_gene: -
j_gene: TRBJ2-7
CDR3aa: ASSYPSSGYTSYEQY

v_gene: TRBV20-1
d_gene: -
j_gene: TRBJ2-3
CDR3aa: SARDWGVGGDTQY

v_gene: TRBV5-1
d_gene: TRBD1
j_gene: TRBJ1-2
CDR3aa: ASSTGQGADGYT

v_gene: TRBV10-3
d_gene: -
j_gene: TRBJ1-2
CDR3aa: AISEEGAVGYT

v_gene: TRBV29-1
d_gene: -
j_gene: TRBJ1-5
CDR3aa: SVSRGAGSNQPQH